This T cell receptor beta chain was observed in a study of T cell responses to AZD1222 COVID-19 vaccine. Study-wide findings and caveats: AZD1222 recipients seropositive at baseline numbered only six.

In the case of this clone: What it binds is unknown.

Libraries were prepared by immunoSEQ multiplex PCR; TCRdb keeps only in-frame clonotypes and omits some of them. Found here are roughly 200,000 clones, less than 95% of them singletons; the top ten hold around 1.7%. The sequence came from an adult who received the MenACWY meningococcal vaccine as a control. Sequenced material: peripheral blood, taken 28 days after the second dose of the MenACWY control vaccine.

Written as DNA, the CDR3 is TGTGCCAGCGGTTACCCTCTGAGGCAGGGAGGGGTGAACACTGAAGCTTTCTTT. This sequence encodes CASGYPLRQGGVNTEAFF. This chain joins TRBV27 and TRBJ1-1; TRBD1 might be the D (5 bases). V lost 8 bases to trimming and J lost 0 bases, with 25 bases between them. The CDR3 extends over 18 amino acids. Germline V gives CDR1 MNHEY, CDR2 SMNVEV (reference sequence).